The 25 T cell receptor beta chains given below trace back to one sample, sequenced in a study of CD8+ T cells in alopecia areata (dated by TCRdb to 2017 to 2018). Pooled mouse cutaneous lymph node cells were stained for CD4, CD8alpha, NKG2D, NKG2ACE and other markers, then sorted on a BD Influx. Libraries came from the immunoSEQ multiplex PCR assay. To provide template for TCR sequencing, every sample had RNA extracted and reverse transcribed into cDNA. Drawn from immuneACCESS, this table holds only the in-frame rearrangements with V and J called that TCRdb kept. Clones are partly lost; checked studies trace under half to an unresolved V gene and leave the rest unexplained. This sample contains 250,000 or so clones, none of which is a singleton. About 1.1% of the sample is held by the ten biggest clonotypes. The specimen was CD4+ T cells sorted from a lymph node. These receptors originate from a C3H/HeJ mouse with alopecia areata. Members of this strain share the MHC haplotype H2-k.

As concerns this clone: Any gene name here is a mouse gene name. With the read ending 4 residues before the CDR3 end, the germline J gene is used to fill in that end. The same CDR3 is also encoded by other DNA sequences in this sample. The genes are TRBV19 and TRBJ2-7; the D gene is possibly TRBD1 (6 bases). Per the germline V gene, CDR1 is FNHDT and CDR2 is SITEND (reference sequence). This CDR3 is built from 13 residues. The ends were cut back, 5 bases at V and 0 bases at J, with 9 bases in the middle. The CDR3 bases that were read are TGTGCCAGCAGAGACAGGAGCTCCTAT. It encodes CASRDRSSY. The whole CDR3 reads CASRDRSSYEQYF. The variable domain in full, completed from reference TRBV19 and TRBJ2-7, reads GGIITQTPKFLIGQEGQKLTLKCQQNFNHDTMYWYRQDSGKGLRLIYYSITENDLQKGDLSEGYDASREKKSSFSLTVTSAQKNEMAVFLCASRDRSSYEQYFGPGTRLTVL.

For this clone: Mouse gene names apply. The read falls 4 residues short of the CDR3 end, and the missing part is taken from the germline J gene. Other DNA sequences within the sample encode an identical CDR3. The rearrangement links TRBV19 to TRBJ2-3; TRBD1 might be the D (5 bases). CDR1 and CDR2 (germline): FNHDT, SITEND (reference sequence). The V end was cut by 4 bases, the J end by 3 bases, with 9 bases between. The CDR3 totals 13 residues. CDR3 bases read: TGTGCCAGCAGTCCGAGACAGGCAGAA. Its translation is CASSPRQAE. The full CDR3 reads CASSPRQAETLYF.

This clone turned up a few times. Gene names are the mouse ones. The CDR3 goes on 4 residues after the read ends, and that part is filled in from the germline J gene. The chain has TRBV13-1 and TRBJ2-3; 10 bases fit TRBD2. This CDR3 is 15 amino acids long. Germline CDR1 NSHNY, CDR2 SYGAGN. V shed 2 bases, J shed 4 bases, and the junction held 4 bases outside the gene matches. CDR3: CASSEATGGTETLYF. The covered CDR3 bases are TGTGCCAGCAGTGAAGCGACTGGGGGGACAGAA.

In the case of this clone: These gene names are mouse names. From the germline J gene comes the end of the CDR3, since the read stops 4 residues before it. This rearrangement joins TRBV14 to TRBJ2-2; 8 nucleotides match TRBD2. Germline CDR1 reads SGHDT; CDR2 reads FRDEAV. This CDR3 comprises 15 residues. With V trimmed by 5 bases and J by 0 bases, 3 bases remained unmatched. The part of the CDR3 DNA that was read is TGTGCCAGCAGCAAACTGGGGGCAAACACCGGG. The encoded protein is CASSKLGANTG. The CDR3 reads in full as CASSKLGANTGQLYF.

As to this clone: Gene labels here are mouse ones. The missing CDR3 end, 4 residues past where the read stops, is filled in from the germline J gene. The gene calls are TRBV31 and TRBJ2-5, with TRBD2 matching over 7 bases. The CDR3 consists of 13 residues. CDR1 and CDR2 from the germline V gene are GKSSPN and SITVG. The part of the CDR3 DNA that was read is TGTGCCTGGAGTCGGGGGGGGAAAGAC. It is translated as CAWSRGGKD. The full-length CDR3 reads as CAWSRGGKDTQYF.

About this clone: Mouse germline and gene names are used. Partial CDR3 DNA: TGTGCCAGCAGCCATACAGGGTAT. Translation gives CASSHTGY. The CDR3 as a whole reads CASSHTGYEQYF. The chain carries TRBV19 and TRBJ2-7, with TRBD1 as a possible D gene (6 bases). The sequenced fragment ends 4 residues before the CDR3 boundary, so the rest is inferred from the germline J gene. From germline, CDR1 is FNHDT and CDR2 SITEND (reference sequence). The CDR3 spans 12 residues.

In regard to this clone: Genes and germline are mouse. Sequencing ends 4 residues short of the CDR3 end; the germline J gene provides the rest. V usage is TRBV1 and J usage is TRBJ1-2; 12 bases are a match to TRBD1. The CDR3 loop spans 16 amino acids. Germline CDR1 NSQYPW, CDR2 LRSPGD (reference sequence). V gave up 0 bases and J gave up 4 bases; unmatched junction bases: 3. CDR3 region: CTCSADGTGGGSDYTF. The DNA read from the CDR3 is TGCACCTGCAGTGCAGATGGGACAGGGGGCGGCTCC.

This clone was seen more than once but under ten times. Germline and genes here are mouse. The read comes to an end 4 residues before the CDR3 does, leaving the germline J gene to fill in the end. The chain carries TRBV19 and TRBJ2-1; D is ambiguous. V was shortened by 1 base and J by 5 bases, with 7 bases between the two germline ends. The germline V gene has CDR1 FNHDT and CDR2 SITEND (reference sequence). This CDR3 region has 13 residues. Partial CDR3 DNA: TGTGCCAGCAGTATACCCCTGGATGCT. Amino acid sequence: CASSIPLDA. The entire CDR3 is CASSIPLDAEQFF.

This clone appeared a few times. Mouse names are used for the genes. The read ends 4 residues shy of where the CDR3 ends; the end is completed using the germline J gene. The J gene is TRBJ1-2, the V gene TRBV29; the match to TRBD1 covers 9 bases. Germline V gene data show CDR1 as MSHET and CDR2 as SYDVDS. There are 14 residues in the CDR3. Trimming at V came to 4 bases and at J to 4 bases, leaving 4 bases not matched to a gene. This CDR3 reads CASSSGTGSSDYTF. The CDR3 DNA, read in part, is TGTGCTAGCAGTTCCGGGACAGGGAGCTCC.

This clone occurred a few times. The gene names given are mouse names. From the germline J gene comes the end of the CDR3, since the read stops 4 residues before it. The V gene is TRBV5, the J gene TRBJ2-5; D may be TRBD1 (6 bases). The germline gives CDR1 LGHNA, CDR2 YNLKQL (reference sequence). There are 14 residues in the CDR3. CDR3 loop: CASSQEQGEDTQYF. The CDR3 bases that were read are TGTGCCAGCAGCCAAGAACAGGGCGAAGAC.

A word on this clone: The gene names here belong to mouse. The CDR3 here is CASSPDSQDTQYF. Incomplete CDR3 DNA: TGTGCCAGCAGCCCGGACTCGCAAGAC. The chain is built from TRBV5 and TRBJ2-5; D may be TRBD2 (5 bases). The read ends 4 residues shy of where the CDR3 ends; the end is completed using the germline J gene. V was pared by 4 bases and J by 3 bases, with 8 bases between. Per the germline V gene, CDR1 is LGHNA and CDR2 is YNLKQL (reference sequence). The CDR3 is made up of 13 amino acids.

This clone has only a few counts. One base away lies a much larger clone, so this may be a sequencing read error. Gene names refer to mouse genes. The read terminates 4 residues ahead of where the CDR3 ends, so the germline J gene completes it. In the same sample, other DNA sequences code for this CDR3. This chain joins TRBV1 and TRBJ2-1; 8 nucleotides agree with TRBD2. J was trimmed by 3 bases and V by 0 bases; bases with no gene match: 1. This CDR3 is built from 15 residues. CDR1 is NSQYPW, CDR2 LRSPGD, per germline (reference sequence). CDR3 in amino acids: CTCSAETGVYAEQFF. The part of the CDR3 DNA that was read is TGCACCTGCAGTGCAGAGACTGGGGTCTATGCT.

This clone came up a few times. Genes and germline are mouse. The CDR3 DNA, read in part, is TGCACCTGCAGTGCAGAGCCCCCTGGGACTAGTGCAGAA. Protein: CTCSAEPPGTSAE. The complete CDR3 sequence is CTCSAEPPGTSAETLYF. The chain is built from TRBV1 and TRBJ2-3; the D gene is possibly TRBD2 (6 bases). The CDR3 goes on 4 residues after the read ends, and that part is filled in from the germline J gene. Germline values: CDR1 NSQYPW, CDR2 LRSPGD (reference sequence). The CDR3 consists of 17 residues. The V and J ends lost 0 bases and 0 bases respectively, with 13 bases between them.

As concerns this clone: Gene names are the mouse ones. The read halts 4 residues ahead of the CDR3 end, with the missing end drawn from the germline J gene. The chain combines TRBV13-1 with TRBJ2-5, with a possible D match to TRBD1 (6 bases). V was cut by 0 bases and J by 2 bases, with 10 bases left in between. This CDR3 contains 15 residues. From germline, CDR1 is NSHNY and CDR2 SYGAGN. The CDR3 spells CASSDAARGQDTQYF. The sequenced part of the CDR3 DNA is TGTGCCAGCAGTGATGCGGCCAGGGGCCAAGAC.

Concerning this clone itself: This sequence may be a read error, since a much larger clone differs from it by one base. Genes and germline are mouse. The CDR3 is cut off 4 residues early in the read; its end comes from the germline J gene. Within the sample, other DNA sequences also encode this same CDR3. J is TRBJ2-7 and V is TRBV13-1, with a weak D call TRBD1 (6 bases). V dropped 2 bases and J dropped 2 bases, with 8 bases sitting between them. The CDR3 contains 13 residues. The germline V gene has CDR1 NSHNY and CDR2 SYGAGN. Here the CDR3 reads CASSDRGPYEQYF. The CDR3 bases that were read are TGTGCCAGCAGTGACAGGGGACCCTAT.

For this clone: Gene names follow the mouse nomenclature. The CDR3 region is CASSRRGQPYEQYF. The sequenced CDR3 bases are TGTGCTAGCAGTAGAAGGGGACAGCCCTAT. This chain connects TRBV17 to TRBJ2-7; 7 nucleotides agree with TRBD1. The observed sequence ends 4 residues before the CDR3 terminus, with the missing tail filled in from the germline J gene. The CDR3 totals 14 residues. Germline values: CDR1 MNHDT, CDR2 YYDKIL. The J segment lost 2 bases and the V segment lost 2 bases, leaving 3 bases of the junction unmatched.

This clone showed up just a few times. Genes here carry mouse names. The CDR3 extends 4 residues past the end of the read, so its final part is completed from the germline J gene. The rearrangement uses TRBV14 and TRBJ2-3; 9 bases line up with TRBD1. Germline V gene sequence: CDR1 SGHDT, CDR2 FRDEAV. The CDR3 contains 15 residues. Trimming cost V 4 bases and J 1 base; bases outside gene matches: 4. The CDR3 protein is CASSPWTGGAETLYF. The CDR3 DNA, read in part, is TGTGCCAGCAGTCCGTGGACAGGGGGTGCAGAA.

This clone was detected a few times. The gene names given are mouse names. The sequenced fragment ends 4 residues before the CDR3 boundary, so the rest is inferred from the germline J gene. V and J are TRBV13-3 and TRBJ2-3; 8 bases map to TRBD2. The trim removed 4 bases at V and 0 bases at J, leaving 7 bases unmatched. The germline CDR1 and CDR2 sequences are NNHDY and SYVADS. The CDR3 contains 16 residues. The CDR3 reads CASSPPWGDSAETLYF. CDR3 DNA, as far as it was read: TGTGCCAGCAGTCCCCCCTGGGGGGATAGTGCAGAA.

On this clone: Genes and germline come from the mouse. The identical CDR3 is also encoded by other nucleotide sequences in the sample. The CDR3 loop reads CASRLLGGNYAEQFF. CDR3 DNA (partial): TGTGCCAGCAGACTACTGGGGGGAAACTATGCT. This rearrangement joins TRBV13-1 to TRBJ2-1; 9 bases align to TRBD2. The read ends 4 residues shy of where the CDR3 ends; the end is completed using the germline J gene. V was clipped by 5 bases and J by 1 base; unmatched bases: 4. From germline, CDR1 is NSHNY and CDR2 SYGAGN. The CDR3 runs 15 residues.

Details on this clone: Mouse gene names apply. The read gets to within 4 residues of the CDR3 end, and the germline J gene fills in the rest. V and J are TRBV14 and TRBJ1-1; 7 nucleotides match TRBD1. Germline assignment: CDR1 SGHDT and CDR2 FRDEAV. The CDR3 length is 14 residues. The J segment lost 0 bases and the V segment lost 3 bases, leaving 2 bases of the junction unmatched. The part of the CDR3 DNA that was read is TGTGCCAGCAGTTCGACAGGGACAAACACA. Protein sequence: CASSSTGTNT. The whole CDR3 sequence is CASSSTGTNTEVFF.

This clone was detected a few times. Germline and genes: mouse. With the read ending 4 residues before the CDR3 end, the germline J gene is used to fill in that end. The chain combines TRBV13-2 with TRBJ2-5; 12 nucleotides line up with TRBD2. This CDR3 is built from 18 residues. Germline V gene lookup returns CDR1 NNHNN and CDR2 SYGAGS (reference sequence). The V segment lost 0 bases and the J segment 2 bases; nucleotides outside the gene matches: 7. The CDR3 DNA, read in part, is TGTGCCAGCGGTGATGGCCGGGACTGGGGGGTCGGCCAAGAC. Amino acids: CASGDGRDWGVGQD. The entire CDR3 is CASGDGRDWGVGQDTQYF.

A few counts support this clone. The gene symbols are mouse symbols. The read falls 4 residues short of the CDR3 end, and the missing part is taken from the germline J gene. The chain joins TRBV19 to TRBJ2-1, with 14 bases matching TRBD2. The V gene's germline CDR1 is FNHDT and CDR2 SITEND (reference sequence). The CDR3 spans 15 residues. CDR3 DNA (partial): TGTGCCAGCAGTCGGGACTGGGGGGGCGTGGCT. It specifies CASSRDWGGVA. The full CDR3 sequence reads CASSRDWGGVAEQFF.

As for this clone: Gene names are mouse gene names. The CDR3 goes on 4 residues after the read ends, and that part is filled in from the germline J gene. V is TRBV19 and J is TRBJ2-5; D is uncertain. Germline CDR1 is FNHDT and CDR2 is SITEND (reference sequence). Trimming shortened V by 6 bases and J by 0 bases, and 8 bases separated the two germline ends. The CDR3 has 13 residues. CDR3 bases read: TGTGCCAGCAACGACAAAAACCAAGAC. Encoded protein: CASNDKNQD. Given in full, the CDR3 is CASNDKNQDTQYF.

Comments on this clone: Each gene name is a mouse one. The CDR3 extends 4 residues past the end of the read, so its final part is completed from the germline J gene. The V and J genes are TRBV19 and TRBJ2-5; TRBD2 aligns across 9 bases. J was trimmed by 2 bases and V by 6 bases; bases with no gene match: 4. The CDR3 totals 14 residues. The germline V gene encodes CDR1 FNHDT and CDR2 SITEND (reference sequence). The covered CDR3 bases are TGTGCCAGCACCTGGACTGGGGTCCAAGAC. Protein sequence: CASTWTGVQD. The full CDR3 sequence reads CASTWTGVQDTQYF.

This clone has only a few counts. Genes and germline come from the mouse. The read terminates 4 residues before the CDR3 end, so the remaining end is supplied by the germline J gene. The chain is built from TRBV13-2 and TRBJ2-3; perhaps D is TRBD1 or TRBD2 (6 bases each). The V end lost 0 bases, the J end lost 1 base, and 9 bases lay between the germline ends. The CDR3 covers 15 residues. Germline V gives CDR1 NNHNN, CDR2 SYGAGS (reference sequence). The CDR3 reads CASGDGGRRAETLYF. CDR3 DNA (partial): TGTGCCAGCGGTGATGGGGGGCGCCGTGCAGAA.